This T cell receptor (beta chain) was sequenced in a study of technical replicates of blood from several donors. Germline CDR1 is GTSNPN and CDR2 is SVGIG (reference sequence). The V gene lost 3 bases and the J gene lost 4 bases, with 10 bases spanning the gap. This CDR3 is built from 13 residues. TCRdb's copy holds only in-frame clones and misses some; the assay was immunoSEQ multiplex PCR. The data hold tens of thousands of clones, with roughly 94% observed a single time. The specimen sequenced was T cells isolated from PBMCs. The chain recombines TRBV30 with TRBJ2-1; no reliable D call. This receptor was taken from a human donor in good health. CDR3 sequence: CAWSVSGYNEQFF. The DNA of the CDR3 is TGTGCCTGGAGCGTATCGGGTTACAATGAGCAGTTCTTC.